This TCR beta chain appears in the sequencing data of a study of blood T cell repertoires in COVID-19. Notes on this clone: Other DNA sequences in this specimen translate into the identical CDR3.

Trimming cost V 5 bases and J 4 bases; bases outside gene matches: 8. Germline CDR1 reads SGHTA; CDR2 reads FQGNSA. This CDR3 is 15 amino acids long. Produced via immunoSEQ multiplex PCR; TCRdb's table is partial and in-frame only. The sample has a few hundred thousand clones, approximately 83% seen once. Participants were aged roughly 18 to 90 years from approximately 25 US areas. The J gene is TRBJ1-3, the V gene TRBV7-2; 7 bases line up with TRBD1. Material: PBMCs or T cells enriched from blood (not recorded which). The receptor comes from a woman aged 60 to 75 who had recovered from COVID-19. Written as DNA, the CDR3 is TGTGCCAGCAGCCTACAGGGGCAGACAGGAAACACCATATATTTT. It encodes CASSLQGQTGNTIYF.